This record covers a single T cell receptor beta chain. Unmatched junction bases numbered 11, after V lost 1 base and J lost 4 bases. The CDR3 is 17 amino acids. Germline assignment: CDR1 SGDLS and CDR2 YYNGEE. The data were obtained in a study of blood T cell repertoires in COVID-19. In the study's own analysis: From reference gene primer amplification, estimates of nucleated cell counts were derived. Clones were read by immunoSEQ multiplex PCR, and TCRdb kept only the in-frame ones, dropping some. Clone size and V and J calls were adopted from that table, with D and trimming inferred from the DNA. This sample carries about 160,000 clones, roughly 80% of them seen once, and the ten largest clones take around 2.7%.

Material for sequencing was peripheral blood. The gene calls are TRBV9 and TRBJ2-1; TRBD2 agrees at 7 bases. The source is a man in his 70s with acute or convalescent COVID-19. CDR3 nucleotide sequence: TGTGCCAGCAGCGTACAGATGGGCGGGGGAATTTACAATGAGCAGTTCTTC. Translation: CASSVQMGGGIYNEQFF. Full variable domain (missing parts from reference TRBV9 and TRBJ2-1): DSGVTQTPKHLITATGQRVTLRCSPRSGDLSVYWYQQSLDQGLQFLIQYYNGEERAKGNILERFSAQQFPDLHSELNLSSLELGDSALYFCASSVQMGGGIYNEQFFGPGTRLTVL.